This entry concerns a single T cell receptor (beta chain). The antigen remains unidentified. Sequencing used immunoSEQ multiplex PCR; TCRdb keeps in-frame clones, though not all of them. The sample records around 72,000 clones, 80% to 95% being singletons. This sample was included in a study of OX40 agonist ivuxolimab in advanced cancers. Study-level information: Previous treatment with anti-PD-1, anti-PD-L1 or anti-CTLA-4 therapy was allowed; more than 35% had received some.

Germline V gene data show CDR1 as MDHEN and CDR2 as SYDVKM. The V segment lost 7 bases and the J segment 5 bases; nucleotides outside the gene matches: 21. This CDR3 has 18 amino acids. Whole-study findings and limits: CD4+ and CD8+ blood T cells expanded clonally by week 6 at 0.1 to 3.0 mg/kg.

Sequencing was performed on CD4+ or CD8+ T cells sorted from blood, taken in a trial of the OX40 agonist ivuxolimab. This chain links TRBV28 with TRBJ2-5; 8 bases align to TRBD1. This receptor was taken from an adult with an advanced solid tumor such as melanoma, head and neck, liver or kidney cancer. In nucleotides, the CDR3 is TGTGCCAGCAAACCCGCGGGACAGGTGCTTAACGGAGTGGAGACCCAGTACTTC. This sequence encodes CASKPAGQVLNGVETQYF.